These 19 T cell receptor beta chains were all obtained from the same sample, sequenced in a study of Ad26.COV2.S vaccination and SARS-CoV-2 variants. Generated by immunoSEQ multiplex PCR, the TCRdb table keeps only in-frame clones and is missing some. The sample has 500,000 or so clones, about 83% seen once. Treatment here: 15 to 20 received Ad26.COV2.S at low or high dose, single or two shots; roughly five received placebo; per-sample allocation not given. Samples were taken on day 63 after the first vaccine or placebo injection. Sequenced material: peripheral blood, taken in a trial of Ad26.COV2.S vaccine versus placebo. Source of these receptors: a person aged 18-65 years who received the Ad26.COV2.S COVID-19 vaccine or a placebo.

V gene TRBV28 combines with J gene TRBJ2-7, with TRBD1 matching over 7 bases. The CDR3 sequence is 18 residues long. The V segment lost 5 bases and the J segment 3 bases; nucleotides outside the gene matches: 19. Germline-derived CDR1 and CDR2 are MDHEN and SYDVKM. Here the CDR3 reads CASSDKTGYISNVYEQYF. CDR3 coding DNA: TGTGCCAGCAGTGACAAGACAGGGTATATTTCAAATGTCTACGAGCAGTACTTC.

This CDR3 reads CASSPRHRGDTEAFF. Here the CDR3 DNA reads TGTGCCAGCAGCCCCCGGCATAGGGGGGACACTGAAGCTTTCTTT. The chain joins TRBV11-2 to TRBJ1-1; possible D gene TRBD1, 6 bases. V gave up 5 bases and J gave up 3 bases, with 16 bases separating them. The germline V gene has CDR1 SGHAT and CDR2 FQNNGV. The CDR3 length is 15 residues.

The gene calls are TRBV7-2 and TRBJ2-1; perhaps TRBD1 as D (6 bases). The germline gives CDR1 SGHTA, CDR2 FQGNSA. The germline V and J ends were trimmed by 5 bases and 6 bases, with 14 bases remaining between them. The CDR3 runs to 14 residues. The CDR3 sequence is CASSTGTLGNEQFF. The CDR3 DNA follows: TGTGCCAGCAGCACAGGGACGTTGGGCAATGAGCAGTTCTTC.

Here the CDR3 reads CASRPGDRPSGANVLTF. In DNA form, the CDR3 reads TGTGCCAGCAGGCCGGGGGACAGGCCTTCTGGGGCCAACGTCCTGACTTTC. The chain links TRBV28 to TRBJ2-6; 8 bases map to TRBD1. CDR1 and CDR2 (germline): MDHEN, SYDVKM. CDR3 length equals 17 residues. The V gene end was trimmed by 6 bases and the J gene end by 1 base; junction bases not matched to a gene: 8. The complete variable domain, with remaining parts taken from reference TRBV28 and TRBJ2-6, reads DVKVTQSSRYLVKRTGEKVFLECVQDMDHENMFWYRQDPGLGLRLIYFSYDVKMKEKGDIPEGYSVSREKKERFSLILESASTNQTSMYLCASRPGDRPSGANVLTFGAGSRLTVL.

The chain links TRBV27 to TRBJ1-1; D gene ambiguous. With 2 bases removed from V and 0 bases from J, the gap between germline ends came to 13 bases. The length of the CDR3 is 16 residues. Germline V gene sequence: CDR1 MNHEY, CDR2 SMNVEV (reference sequence). Written as DNA, the CDR3 is TGTGCCAGCAGTTTAGGTAGGGCGGGTTTGAACACTGAAGCTTTCTTT. Its protein is CASSLGRAGLNTEAFF.

This chain links TRBV7-8 with TRBJ2-2; a possible D gene is TRBD1 (6 bases). V gave up 4 bases and J gave up 10 bases, with 16 bases separating them. Germline V CDR1 and CDR2: SGHVS, FQNEAQ. The CDR3 totals 14 residues. The DNA of the CDR3 is TGTGCCAGCAGCTCTCGGGACAACAGTATGGAGCTGTTTTTT. Its translation: CASSSRDNSMELFF.

The chain links TRBV28 to TRBJ2-7; 8 nucleotides line up with TRBD2. With V trimmed by 3 bases and J by 4 bases, 11 bases remained unmatched. Germline CDR1 reads MDHEN; CDR2 reads SYDVKM. CDR3 length equals 16 residues. The CDR3 loop is CASSFKTGGFEYEQYF. The CDR3 DNA follows: TGTGCCAGCAGTTTCAAAACGGGAGGGTTCGAGTACGAGCAGTACTTC.

This clone showed up just once. Because it lacks the conserved phenylalanine or tryptophan at the end, this CDR3 is likely a read error. It is unclear where the CDR3 begins or ends on the DNA, so no DNA is shown, and the CDR3 is as TCRdb lists it. CDR3 residues: CASSSHPL. J is TRBJ2-7 and V is TRBV5-1; TRBD2 reflects the table's D call only, with no check against the DNA. Per the germline V gene, CDR1 is SGHRS and CDR2 is YFSETQ. Including both end residues, the CDR3 is 8 amino acids long.

The chain employs TRBV20-1 and TRBJ1-1, with D hard to call. Germline V gives CDR1 DFQATT, CDR2 SNEGSKA (reference sequence). This CDR3 contains 8 residues. V lost 6 bases to trimming and J lost 9 bases, with 5 bases between them. This CDR3 is CSAPKAFF. DNA of the CDR3: TGCAGTGCACCAAAAGCTTTCTTT.

This clone was observed once. The V gene is TRBV9, the J gene TRBJ2-7; TRBD1 matches at 8 bases. Germline-derived CDR1 and CDR2 are SGDLS and YYNGEE. The V and J ends lost 3 bases and 5 bases, in that order; junction bases with no gene match: 13. The CDR3 has 16 amino acids. The chain's CDR3 is CASSARPDRGTDEQYF. The CDR3 DNA follows: TGTGCCAGCAGCGCGAGGCCAGACAGGGGAACCGACGAGCAGTACTTC.

The chain carries TRBV19 and TRBJ2-1, with 13 bases aligning to TRBD2. Germline CDR1 is LNHDA and CDR2 is SQIVND (reference sequence). This CDR3 has 14 residues. V was pared by 4 bases and J by 7 bases, with 1 base of the junction left unmatched. CDR3 coding DNA: TGTGCCAGTAGTAGGACTAGCGGGAGAAATGAGCAGTTCTTC. Translating it yields CASSRTSGRNEQFF.

The chain links TRBV5-6 to TRBJ2-5; the D gene is possibly TRBD2 (5 bases). Between the trimmed V and J ends, which lost 4 bases and 2 bases, there was a span of 12 bases. In germline, CDR1 is SGHDT, CDR2 YYEEEE. This CDR3 comprises 14 residues. The CDR3 sequence: CASSGEIVQETQYF. The CDR3 nucleotides read TGTGCCAGCAGCGGGGAGATAGTTCAAGAGACCCAGTACTTC.

CDR3 nucleotides: TGTGCCAGCAGTTTAGGGGGGGTAGCTAGAGATACGCAGTATTTT. It translates to CASSLGGVARDTQYF. The chain recombines TRBV28 with TRBJ2-3; 7 positions match TRBD2. V dropped 2 bases and J dropped 5; count of bases not matched to a gene: 7. Germline V gives CDR1 MDHEN, CDR2 SYDVKM. CDR3 length: 15 amino acids.

J is TRBJ1-4 and V is TRBV5-4; D is perhaps TRBD1 (5 bases). CDR1 is SGHNT and CDR2 is YYREEE in the germline V gene (reference sequence). V lost 1 base and J lost 0, with 13 bases in between. The CDR3 has 17 amino acids. The CDR3 DNA reads TGTGCCAGCAGCTTGAGGGGCTTTGGGGCAACTAATGAAAAACTGTTTTTT. Protein: CASSLRGFGATNEKLFF.

The J gene is TRBJ1-6, the V gene TRBV25-1; possibly TRBD1 for D (5 bases). The CDR3 contains 15 residues. Trimming stripped 5 bases from V and 8 bases from J, with 16 bases between. Germline values: CDR1 MGHDK, CDR2 SYGVNS. CDR3 protein: CASSRGKWGDSPLHF. The CDR3 DNA follows: TGTGCCAGCAGTCGGGGAAAATGGGGGGATTCACCCCTCCACTTT.

This clone was seen once. The chain combines TRBV20-1 with TRBJ2-1; no clear D. The germline V and J ends were trimmed by 5 bases and 6 bases, with 8 bases remaining between them. CDR3 size: 11 residues. Looked up from germline, CDR1 is DFQATT and CDR2 is SNEGSKA (reference sequence). The CDR3 DNA follows: TGCAGTGCTCGGTGGGGCAATGAGCAGTTCTTC. It codes for CSARWGNEQFF.

The chain is built from TRBV4-3 and TRBJ1-3; 8 positions match TRBD1. The CDR3 is made up of 15 amino acids. Germline V gene sequence: CDR1 LGHNA, CDR2 YSLEER. Trimming took 1 base from V and 7 from J; bases not matched to a gene: 6. This chain's CDR3 is CASSQGRDRRNTIYF. The CDR3 DNA sequence: TGCGCCAGCAGCCAAGGTAGGGACAGGAGGAACACCATATATTTT.

The rearrangement joins TRBV2 to TRBJ2-2, with 7 bases lining up with TRBD1. There are 14 residues in the CDR3. V was clipped by 5 bases and J by 5 bases; unmatched bases: 5. Germline V lookup: CDR1 SNHLY, CDR2 FYNNEI. The CDR3 loop is CASSRQGGTGELFF. CDR3 nucleotides: TGTGCCAGCAGTCGACAGGGTGGGACCGGGGAGCTGTTTTTT. Variable domain in full (rest from reference TRBV2 and TRBJ2-2): EPEVTQTPSHQVTQMGQEVILRCVPISNHLYFYWYRQILGQKVEFLVSFYNNEISEKSEIFDDQFSVERPDGSNFTLKIRSTKLEDSAMYFCASSRQGGTGELFFGEGSRLTVL.

This chain links TRBV7-3 with TRBJ2-5, with 9 bases matching TRBD1. Trimming took 2 bases from V and 5 from J; bases not matched to a gene: 0. This CDR3 spans 13 amino acids. Germline lookup yields CDR1 SGHTA and CDR2 FQGTGA. The CDR3 nucleotides are TGTGCCAGCAGCTTAGACAGGGGGGAGACCCAGTACTTC. Translation: CASSLDRGETQYF.